A single sample gave rise to the 15 T cell receptor beta chains below, sequenced in a study of blood T cell repertoires in COVID-19. Data came from immunoSEQ multiplex PCR; TCRdb stores just in-frame clones and leaves some out. The sample comprises 100,000 to 150,000 clones, roughly 84% of which are singletons, and under 5% rests with the top ten. The sequenced sample was peripheral blood. The source is a man aged 55-75 years with acute or convalescent COVID-19.

The rearrangement links TRBV28 to TRBJ1-2; D call uncertain. This CDR3 is built from 13 residues. Germline V gene sequence: CDR1 MDHEN, CDR2 SYDVKM. Trimming removed 7 bases at V and 8 bases at J, with 17 bases between. The CDR3 here is CASTPAGRAGYTF. The CDR3 DNA is TGTGCCAGCACTCCCGCCGGGAGGGCCGGCTACACCTTC.

This clone was counted between two and nine times. Other DNA sequences in the sample encode the same CDR3. This chain links TRBV30 with TRBJ1-3; 7 nucleotides align to TRBD1. The trim removed 5 bases at V and 0 bases at J, leaving 7 bases unmatched. The CDR3 spans 15 residues. Per germline, CDR1 GTSNPN and CDR2 SVGIG (reference sequence). CDR3 amino acids: CAWSRDSGSGNTIYF. In DNA form, the CDR3 reads TGTGCCTGGTCCCGGGACAGCGGCTCTGGAAACACCATATATTTT. Supplemented by reference TRBV30 and TRBJ1-3, the full variable domain reads SQTIHQWPATLVQPVGSPLSLECTVEGTSNPNLYWYRQAAGRGLQLLFYSVGIGQISSEVPQNLSASRPQDRQFILSSKKLLLSDSGFYLCAWSRDSGSGNTIYFGEGSWLTVV.

In its sample, this clone was seen once. The chain links TRBV27 to TRBJ1-5, with TRBD1 as a possible D gene (5 bases). The germline V gene has CDR1 MNHEY and CDR2 SMNVEV (reference sequence). The V and J ends lost 5 bases and 5 bases respectively, with 13 bases between them. This CDR3 spans 14 amino acids. The CDR3 spells CASSPRWGDQPQHF. In nucleotides, the CDR3 is TGTGCCAGCAGTCCCCGGTGGGGGGATCAGCCCCAGCATTTT.

The rearrangement joins TRBV29-1 to TRBJ1-4; TRBD1 might be the D (6 bases). Germline CDR1 is SQVTM and CDR2 is ANQGSEA. The CDR3 consists of 14 residues. Deletions cut 6 bases from V and 2 bases from J, with 13 bases between. This CDR3 is CSVPGTGTNEKLFF. The CDR3, as DNA: TGCAGCGTACCGGGTACAGGGACTAATGAAAAACTGTTTTTT. The full variable domain, rest sourced from reference TRBV29-1 and TRBJ1-4, is SAVISQKPSRDICQRGTSLTIQCQVDSQVTMMFWYRQQPGQSLTLIATANQGSEATYESGFVIDKFPISRPNLTFSTLTVSNMSPEDSSIYLCSVPGTGTNEKLFFGSGTQLSVL.

J is TRBJ2-7 and V is TRBV7-8; D may be TRBD1 (6 bases). Trimming left V 2 bases short and J 6 bases short, with 8 bases between. There are 12 residues in the CDR3. Germline V CDR1 and CDR2: SGHVS, FQNEAQ. The CDR3 loop reads CASSLRGGEQYF. CDR3 nucleotide sequence: TGTGCCAGCAGCTTAAGAGGGGGCGAGCAGTACTTC.

V gene TRBV12-5 combines with J gene TRBJ2-1; 7 nucleotides line up with TRBD1. Germline V gene lookup returns CDR1 LGHNT and CDR2 FRNRAP. The CDR3 covers 14 residues. Losses at the gene ends were 6 bases for V and 4 bases for J; bases not matched to a gene: 6. In DNA, the CDR3 is TGTGCTAGTGGCCCGGGGACAGCTTACAATGAGCAGTTCTTC. It codes for CASGPGTAYNEQFF. The full variable domain, completed using reference TRBV12-5 and TRBJ2-1, is DARVTQTPRHKVTEMGQEVTMRCQPILGHNTVFWYRQTMMQGLELLAYFRNRAPLDDSGMPKDRFSAEMPDATLATLKIQPSEPRDSAVYFCASGPGTAYNEQFFGPGTRLTVL.

The rearrangement links TRBV7-9 to TRBJ1-5; 7 positions match TRBD1. Per germline, CDR1 SEHNR and CDR2 FQNEAQ (reference sequence). J was trimmed by 2 bases and V by 1 base; bases with no gene match: 11. This CDR3 is built from 18 residues. In nucleotides, the CDR3 is TGTGCCAGCAGCTTAGGTTACCGACAGGGAGAGGGCAATCAGCCCCAGCATTTT. The encoded protein is CASSLGYRQGEGNQPQHF.

The J gene is TRBJ2-1, the V gene TRBV20-1; the D call may be TRBD1 or TRBD2 (6 bases each). V was shortened by 3 bases and J by 7 bases, with 13 bases between the two germline ends. Germline CDR1 and CDR2: DFQATT and SNEGSKA (reference sequence). The CDR3 is 13 amino acids. CDR3 amino acids: CSASEGGENEQFF. CDR3 in DNA: TGCAGTGCTAGTGAGGGGGGAGAGAATGAGCAGTTCTTC.

V usage is TRBV25-1 and J usage is TRBJ2-1, with 10 positions matching TRBD2. The CDR3 has 16 amino acids. Trimming cost V 10 bases and J 3 bases; bases outside gene matches: 12. CDR1 is MGHDK, CDR2 SYGVNS, per germline. CDR3 amino acids: CATQRVRTSGYNEQFF. In DNA form, the CDR3 reads TGTGCCACCCAACGGGTGCGGACTAGCGGCTACAATGAGCAGTTCTTC.

The chain joins TRBV27 to TRBJ2-7; 10 nucleotides line up with TRBD2. The germline V gene has CDR1 MNHEY and CDR2 SMNVEV (reference sequence). CDR3 length: 15 amino acids. After removal of 4 bases from V and 7 bases from J, the junction contained 10 bases not matched to a gene. The CDR3 loop is CASSYVPSGSKEQYF. As DNA, the CDR3 is TGTGCCAGCAGTTACGTCCCTAGCGGGAGTAAGGAGCAGTACTTC.

Only a few counts were recorded for this clone. The chain carries TRBV21-1 and TRBJ2-7; the table names TRBD2, a call not compared with the DNA. TRBV21-1 has pseudogene status. CDR3 length: 15 residues. CDR3 DNA: TGTGCCAGCAGCAAAGTGGAGGAGGCTTCCTACGAGCAGTACTTC. It encodes CASSKVEEASYEQYF.

As DNA, the CDR3 is TGTGCCAGCTCACCACCGGGACAGCCCTACGAGCAGTACTTC. This sequence encodes CASSPPGQPYEQYF. V is TRBV18 and J is TRBJ2-7; 7 bases fit TRBD1. The CDR3 has 14 amino acids. Losses at the gene ends were 0 bases for V and 2 bases for J; bases not matched to a gene: 1. Germline V gene lookup returns CDR1 KGHSH and CDR2 LQKENI.

CDR3 residues: CASSYDRTAHEQFF. The CDR3 DNA sequence: TGTGCCAGCAGTTACGATAGGACAGCTCATGAGCAGTTCTTC. The chain employs TRBV6-5 and TRBJ2-1, with D tentatively TRBD1 (6 bases). The V and J ends lost 2 bases and 8 bases respectively, with 13 bases between them. The CDR3 loop spans 14 amino acids. Germline-derived CDR1 and CDR2 are MNHEY and SVGAGI.

The genes are TRBV14 and TRBJ2-7, with D possibly being TRBD1 (5 bases). The V end lost 0 bases, the J end lost 0 bases, and 15 bases lay between the germline ends. In germline, CDR1 is SGHDN, CDR2 FVKESK. CDR3 length: 17 amino acids. In DNA, the CDR3 is TGTGCCAGCAGCCAAGATCTTAGTCCAGGGTACTCCTACGAGCAGTACTTC. Translation: CASSQDLSPGYSYEQYF.

V and J are TRBV4-3 and TRBJ2-2, with D tentatively TRBD2 (6 bases). CDR3 length: 15 amino acids. The germline V gene encodes CDR1 LGHNA and CDR2 YSLEER. The V and J ends lost 4 bases and 5 bases respectively, with 14 bases between them. The CDR3 sequence: CASSPSAGRTGELFF. The CDR3 region has the DNA TGCGCCAGCAGCCCCAGTGCGGGGAGAACCGGGGAGCTGTTTTTT.